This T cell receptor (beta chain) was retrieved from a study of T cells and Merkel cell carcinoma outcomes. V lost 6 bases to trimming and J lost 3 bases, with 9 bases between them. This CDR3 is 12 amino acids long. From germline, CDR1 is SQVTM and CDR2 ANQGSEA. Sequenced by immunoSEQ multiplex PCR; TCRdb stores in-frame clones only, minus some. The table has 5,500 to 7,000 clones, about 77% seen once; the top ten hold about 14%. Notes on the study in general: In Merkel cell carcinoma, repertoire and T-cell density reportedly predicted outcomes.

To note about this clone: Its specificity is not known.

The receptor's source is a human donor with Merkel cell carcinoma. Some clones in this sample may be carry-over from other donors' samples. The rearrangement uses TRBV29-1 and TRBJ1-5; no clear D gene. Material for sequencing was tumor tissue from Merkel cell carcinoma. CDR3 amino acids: CSVGVHNQPQHF. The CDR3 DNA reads TGCAGCGTCGGGGTCCACAATCAGCCCCAGCATTTT.